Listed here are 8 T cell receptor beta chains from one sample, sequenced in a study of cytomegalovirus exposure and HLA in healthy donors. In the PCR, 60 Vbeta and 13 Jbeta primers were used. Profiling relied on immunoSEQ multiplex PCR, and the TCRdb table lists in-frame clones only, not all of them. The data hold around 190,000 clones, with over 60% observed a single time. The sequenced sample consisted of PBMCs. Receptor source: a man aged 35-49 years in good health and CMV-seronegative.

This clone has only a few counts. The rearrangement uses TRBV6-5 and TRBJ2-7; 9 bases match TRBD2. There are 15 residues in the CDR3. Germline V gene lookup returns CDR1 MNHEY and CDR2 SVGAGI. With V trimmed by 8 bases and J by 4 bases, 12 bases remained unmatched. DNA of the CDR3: TGTGCCAGCCTCTCCCCAGCGGGAGGCATTTACGAGCAGTACTTC. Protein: CASLSPAGGIYEQYF.

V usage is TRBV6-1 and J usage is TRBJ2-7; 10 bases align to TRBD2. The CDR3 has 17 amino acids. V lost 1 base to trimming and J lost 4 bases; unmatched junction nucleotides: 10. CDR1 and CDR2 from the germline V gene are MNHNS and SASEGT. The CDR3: CASSEGTSGVGKYEQYF. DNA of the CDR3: TGTGCCAGCAGTGAAGGGACTAGCGGCGTGGGAAAATACGAGCAGTACTTC.

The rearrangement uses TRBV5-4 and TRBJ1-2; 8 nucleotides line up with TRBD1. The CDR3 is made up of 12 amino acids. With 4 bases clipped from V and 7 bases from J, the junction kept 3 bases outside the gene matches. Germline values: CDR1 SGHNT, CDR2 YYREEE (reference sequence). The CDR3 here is CASSRTGFGYTF. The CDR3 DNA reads TGTGCCAGCAGCCGGACAGGGTTTGGCTACACCTTC. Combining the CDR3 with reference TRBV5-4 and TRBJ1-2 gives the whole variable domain ETGVTQSPTHLIKTRGQQVTLRCSSQSGHNTVSWYQQALGQGPQFIFQYYREEENGRGNFPPRFSGLQFPNYSSELNVNALELDDSALYLCASSRTGFGYTFGSGTRLTVV.

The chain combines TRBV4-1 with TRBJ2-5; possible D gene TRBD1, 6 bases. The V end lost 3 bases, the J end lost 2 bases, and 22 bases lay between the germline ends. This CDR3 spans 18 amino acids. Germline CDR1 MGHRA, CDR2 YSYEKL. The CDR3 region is CASSHTIEVQGGQETQYF. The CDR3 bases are TGCGCCAGCAGCCATACTATCGAGGTACAGGGTGGTCAAGAGACCCAGTACTTC.

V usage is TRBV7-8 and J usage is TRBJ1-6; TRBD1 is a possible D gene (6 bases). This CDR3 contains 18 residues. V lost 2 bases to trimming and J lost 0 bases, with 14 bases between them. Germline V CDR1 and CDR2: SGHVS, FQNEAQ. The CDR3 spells CASSLTRGPSSYNSPLHF. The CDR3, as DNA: TGTGCCAGCAGCTTAACCAGGGGCCCCAGCTCCTATAATTCACCCCTCCACTTT.

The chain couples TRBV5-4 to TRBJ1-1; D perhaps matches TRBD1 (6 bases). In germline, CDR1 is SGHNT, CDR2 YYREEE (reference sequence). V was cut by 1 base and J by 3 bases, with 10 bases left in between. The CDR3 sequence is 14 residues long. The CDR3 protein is CASSLKGEHTEAFF. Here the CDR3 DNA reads TGTGCCAGCAGCTTGAAGGGGGAGCACACTGAAGCTTTCTTT.

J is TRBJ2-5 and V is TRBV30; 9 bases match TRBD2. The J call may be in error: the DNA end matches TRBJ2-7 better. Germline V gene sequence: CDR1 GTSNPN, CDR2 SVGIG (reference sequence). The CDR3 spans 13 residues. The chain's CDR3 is CACTLAGSYEQYF. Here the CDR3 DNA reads TGTGCCTGCACCCTAGCGGGATCCTACGAGCAGTACTTC.

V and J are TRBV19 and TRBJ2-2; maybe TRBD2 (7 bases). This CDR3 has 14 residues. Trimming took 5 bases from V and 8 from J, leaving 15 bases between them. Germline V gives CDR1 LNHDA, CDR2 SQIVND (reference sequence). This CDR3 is CASSGGGGRGELFF. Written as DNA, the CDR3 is TGTGCCAGTAGTGGGGGCGGGGGCCGAGGGGAGCTGTTTTTT.